What follows are 25 T cell receptor beta chains derived from one specimen sequenced in a study of metastatic and nonmetastatic thyroid tumors. MiXCR was used by TCRdb to re-call the PCR reads. The sample records about 7,300 clones, 15% to 20% being singletons. Patients were all untreated before their thyroid surgery. Sequencing was performed on adjacent normal tissue. The receptors were gathered from a female donor with papillary thyroid cancer or a benign thyroid nodule (not recorded which). Some clones in this sample may be carry-over from other donors' samples.

In its sample, this clone ranks as medium-sized. The V gene is TRBV7-2, the J gene TRBJ1-2; D might be TRBD1 (6 bases). The CDR3 totals 13 residues. Germline V lookup: CDR1 SGHTA, CDR2 FQGNSA. Trimming removed 5 bases at V and 5 bases at J, with 12 bases between. The CDR3 DNA reads as TGTGCCAGCAGCCTACAGGGAATTTATGGCTACACCTTC. It yields the protein CASSLQGIYGYTF.

This rearrangement joins TRBV28 to TRBJ2-7, with D perhaps TRBD1 or TRBD2 (5 bases each). V lost 4 bases to trimming and J lost 1 base, with 14 bases between them. CDR3 length equals 15 residues. Germline-derived CDR1 and CDR2 are MDHEN and SYDVKM. The CDR3 DNA follows: TGTGCCAGCAGTTCATTTATGGGGGAATCCTACGAGCAGTACTTC. The encoded protein is CASSSFMGESYEQYF.

In its sample, this clone was seen a few times. The J gene is TRBJ2-7, the V gene TRBV6-1; D unresolved. The CDR3 totals 14 residues. Germline CDR1 is MNHNS and CDR2 is SASEGT. The V end lost 0 bases, the J end lost 2 bases, and 8 bases lay between the germline ends. The CDR3 DNA follows: TGTGCCAGCAGTGAAGCTTTCATTACCTACGAGCAGTACTTC. Encoded protein: CASSEAFITYEQYF.

By frequency in the sample, this clone is medium-sized. The chain couples TRBV2 to TRBJ1-6, with D maybe TRBD1 (5 bases). V was shortened by 6 bases and J by 14 bases, with 11 bases between the two germline ends. This CDR3 is 11 amino acids long. CDR1 is SNHLY, CDR2 FYNNEI, per germline. The CDR3 nucleotides read TGTGCCAGCAGCACCCGAGGGGCCCTCCACTTT. Translating it yields CASSTRGALHF.

In its sample, this clone is medium-sized. This chain connects TRBV13 to TRBJ2-7; 10 bases agree with TRBD2. The germline V gene encodes CDR1 PRHDT and CDR2 FYEKMQ (reference sequence). Trimming cost V 6 bases and J 6 bases; bases outside gene matches: 11. The CDR3 loop spans 15 amino acids. The CDR3 here is CASRSSLAGTSEQYF. The CDR3 DNA reads TGTGCCAGCAGATCCTCACTAGCGGGGACCTCCGAGCAGTACTTC.

This clone was seen just once. The chain's CDR3 is CSARGFADEQYF. CDR3 nucleotide sequence: TGCAGTGCTAGAGGGTTCGCGGACGAGCAGTACTTC. This rearrangement joins TRBV20-1 to TRBJ2-7; D ambiguous. This CDR3 comprises 12 residues. Per germline, CDR1 DFQATT and CDR2 SNEGSKA (reference sequence). Trimming left V 1 base short and J 5 bases short, with 9 bases between.

By share of the sample, this clone is medium-sized. This chain connects TRBV5-1 to TRBJ2-5, with D possibly matching TRBD2 (5 bases). V lost 5 bases and J lost 3, with 14 bases in between. The V gene's germline CDR1 is SGHRS and CDR2 YFSETQ. The CDR3 has 14 amino acids. The CDR3 bases are TGCGCCAGCAGTTCATCGGGGAGAGAAGAGACCCAGTACTTC. It specifies CASSSSGREETQYF.

This clone is medium-sized within its sample. V usage is TRBV5-1 and J usage is TRBJ1-4; possibly TRBD1 for D (5 bases). Trimming stripped 1 base from V and 8 bases from J, with 12 bases between. The V gene's germline CDR1 is SGHRS and CDR2 YFSETQ. The CDR3 covers 14 residues. The CDR3 nucleotides read TGCGCCAGCAGCTTGCGGCAGGGTGACGAAAAACTGTTTTTT. Protein: CASSLRQGDEKLFF.

This clone ranks as medium-sized. The CDR3 protein is CSAIGQGLAPQHF. CDR3 nucleotide sequence: TGCAGTGCTATTGGACAGGGTCTCGCGCCCCAGCATTTT. The chain couples TRBV20-1 to TRBJ1-5, with 8 bases aligning to TRBD1. The CDR3 sequence is 13 residues long. The germline V gene has CDR1 DFQATT and CDR2 SNEGSKA (reference sequence). The J segment lost 9 bases and the V segment lost 4 bases, leaving 8 bases of the junction unmatched.

This clone was seen only a few times. This sequence joins TRBV20-1 and TRBJ2-5; 8 bases are a match to TRBD2. There are 14 residues in the CDR3. CDR1 is DFQATT, CDR2 SNEGSKA, per germline (reference sequence). After removal of 1 base from V and 3 bases from J, the junction contained 4 bases not matched to a gene. CDR3 loop: CSARGPGLEETQYF. The CDR3 DNA is TGCAGTGCTAGAGGTCCGGGACTAGAAGAGACCCAGTACTTC.

This clone appeared many times. J is TRBJ2-1 and V is TRBV6-2 or TRBV6-3; 12 nucleotides agree with TRBD2. The germline gives CDR1 MNHEY, CDR2 SVGEGT. CDR3 size: 17 residues. V lost 2 bases, J lost 2 bases, and 4 bases stayed unmatched. The chain's CDR3 is CASSYSPSGRAYNEQFF. CDR3 DNA: TGTGCCAGCAGTTACAGCCCTAGCGGGAGGGCCTACAATGAGCAGTTCTTC.

A remark on this clone: Germline and junction disagree at one end, which may indicate a read error. J is TRBJ2-3 and V is TRBV6-4, with 8 bases identical to TRBD2. The CDR3 is 15 residues long. Germline V gene lookup returns CDR1 MRHNA and CDR2 SNTAGT. CDR3 loop: CASSPGTSGTNTQYF. The DNA for the CDR3 is TGTGCCAGCAGTCCCGGAACTAGCGGCACAAATACGCAGTATTTT.

The sample holds a few counts of this clone. The chain has TRBV30 and TRBJ1-5; TRBD1 matches at 7 bases. This CDR3 has 15 residues. Trimming cost V 3 bases and J 13 bases; bases outside gene matches: 18. CDR1 and CDR2 (germline): GTSNPN, SVGIG (reference sequence). The CDR3 reads CAWSPQGYSNQSQHF. The DNA for the CDR3 is TGTGCCTGGAGCCCACAGGGGTATAGCAATCAGTCTCAGCATTTT.

This clone was seen repeatedly, ten times or more. This chain connects TRBV29-1 to TRBJ2-3; D is undetermined. V lost 5 bases to trimming and J lost 2 bases, with 8 bases between them. The germline V gene has CDR1 SQVTM and CDR2 ANQGSEA. CDR3 length: 12 amino acids. CDR3 in DNA: TGCAGCGTTCGGGCCCTCACAGATACGCAGTATTTT. Protein sequence: CSVRALTDTQYF.

This clone is categorized as medium-sized. V is TRBV12-3 or TRBV12-4 and J is TRBJ2-3, with 9 positions matching TRBD2. With 4 bases clipped from V and 4 bases from J, the junction kept 9 bases outside the gene matches. This CDR3 spans 16 amino acids. The CDR3 loop is CASSYPLSGGPDTQYF. The CDR3 DNA is TGTGCCAGCAGTTACCCCCTTAGCGGGGGTCCAGATACGCAGTATTTT.

A few counts support this clone. The rearrangement links TRBV6-1 to TRBJ1-6, with D unclear. The CDR3 is 13 amino acids. The V gene lost 8 bases and the J gene lost 3 bases, with 8 bases spanning the gap. CDR1 and CDR2 from the germline V gene are MNHNS and SASEGT. In DNA form, the CDR3 reads TGTGCCAGCCACTGGGTCTATAATTCACCCCTCCACTTT. It translates to CASHWVYNSPLHF.

This clone was recorded many times. V is TRBV2 and J is TRBJ2-5; 7 bases are shared with TRBD2. With V trimmed by 1 base and J by 1 base, 3 bases remained unmatched. This CDR3 is built from 15 residues. CDR1 SNHLY and CDR2 FYNNEI come from the germline V gene. The DNA for the CDR3 is TGTGCCAGCAGTGAAGATCGGGGGGTCCAAGAGACCCAGTACTTC. It translates to CASSEDRGVQETQYF. The full variable domain, rest sourced from reference TRBV2 and TRBJ2-5, is EPEVTQTPSHQVTQMGQEVILRCVPISNHLYFYWYRQILGQKVEFLVSFYNNEISEKSEIFDDQFSVERPDGSNFTLKIRSTKLEDSAMYFCASSEDRGVQETQYFGPGTRLLVL.

The chain combines TRBV7-3 with TRBJ1-6, with D tentatively TRBD1 (6 bases). Germline values: CDR1 SGHTA, CDR2 FQGTGA. With 8 bases removed from V and 10 bases from J, the gap between germline ends came to 15 bases. This CDR3 has 13 amino acids. The CDR3 nucleotides read TGTGCCAGCCGCAGGGGAGAGGGCTCACCCCTCCACTTT. As protein: CASRRGEGSPLHF.

This sequence joins TRBV5-1 and TRBJ2-3, with D possibly being TRBD2 (6 bases). V dropped 2 bases and J dropped 6 bases, with 13 bases sitting between them. CDR1 and CDR2 from the germline V gene are SGHRS and YFSETQ. The CDR3 length is 14 residues. CDR3 in amino acids: CASSFRTEGDTQYF. The CDR3 nucleotides read TGCGCCAGCAGCTTCAGGACGGAGGGTGATACGCAGTATTTT.

This clone is judged medium-sized. The rearrangement links TRBV20-1 to TRBJ2-2, with TRBD1 matching over 10 bases. With 1 base clipped from V and 4 bases from J, the junction kept 0 bases outside the gene matches. The CDR3 has 14 amino acids. CDR1 is DFQATT and CDR2 is SNEGSKA in the germline V gene (reference sequence). CDR3: CSARGTGGTGELFF. The DNA of the CDR3 is TGCAGTGCTAGAGGGACAGGGGGCACCGGGGAGCTGTTTTTT.

This clone is medium-sized by share. In DNA form, the CDR3 reads TGTGCCAGCAGTTTATCGCGGGGGAAGGCAGATACGCAGTATTTT. It yields the protein CASSLSRGKADTQYF. The V call is TRBV28, the J call TRBJ2-3, with TRBD2 matching over 7 bases. V shed 1 base and J 4 bases; nucleotides not matched to a gene: 5. CDR1 is MDHEN and CDR2 is SYDVKM in the germline V gene. This CDR3 spans 15 amino acids.

This clone is termed medium-sized. The rearrangement links TRBV18 to TRBJ1-1, with a tentative D call TRBD1 (5 bases). Per the germline V gene, CDR1 is KGHSH and CDR2 is LQKENI. This CDR3 region has 15 residues. V was trimmed by 5 bases and J by 5 bases, leaving 18 bases between them. The DNA of the CDR3 is TGTGCCAGCTCATCGACAGCGGGAGAGGGGACTGAAGCTTTCTTT. Translation: CASSSTAGEGTEAFF.

In its sample, this clone ranks as medium-sized. The chain has TRBV6-1 and TRBJ2-2; 11 bases match TRBD2. The ends lost 6 bases at V and 1 base at J; junction bases unmatched: 1. Per germline, CDR1 MNHNS and CDR2 SASEGT. This CDR3 comprises 15 residues. The CDR3 nucleotides read TGTGCCAGCAGGCTAGCGGGGGGGAACACCGGGGAGCTGTTTTTT. Its translation: CASRLAGGNTGELFF.

This clone is medium-sized (0.01 to 0.1%) in the sample. The chain employs TRBV25-1 and TRBJ2-7; 7 nucleotides match TRBD2. Germline V gene lookup returns CDR1 MGHDK and CDR2 SYGVNS. CDR3 length: 15 residues. V was clipped by 5 bases and J by 7 bases; unmatched bases: 14. CDR3 region: CASSPMGGRAREQYF. The CDR3 region has the DNA TGTGCCAGCAGTCCGATGGGTGGGAGGGCCAGGGAGCAGTACTTC.

By share, this clone counts as large. The chain uses TRBV20-1 and TRBJ2-3; D not resolved. Trimming took off 6 bases at V and 2 bases at J, with 12 bases between the two ends. The CDR3 consists of 13 residues. Looked up from germline, CDR1 is DFQATT and CDR2 is SNEGSKA (reference sequence). The CDR3 nucleotides read TGCAGTGCGGAAAACGCCATCACAGATACGCAGTATTTT. Protein sequence: CSAENAITDTQYF.